This T cell receptor beta chain was sequenced in a study of blood T cell repertoires in COVID-19. This clone was seen a few times. Measured with immunoSEQ multiplex PCR; TCRdb has only the in-frame clones, and not every one. Among 160,000 or so clones listed, about four fifths were seen once. V shed 2 bases, J shed 3 bases, and the junction held 11 bases outside the gene matches. The CDR3 extends over 17 amino acids. CDR1 and CDR2 from the germline V gene are KGHSH and LQKENI. The J gene is TRBJ2-3, the V gene TRBV18, with TRBD2 matching over 7 bases. This sequence was found in a woman aged 70-85 years with acute or convalescent COVID-19. Material: peripheral blood. This CDR3 reads CASSPETSISFTDTQYF. The CDR3 region has the DNA TGTGCCAGCTCACCAGAGACTAGCATATCTTTTACAGATACGCAGTATTTT.